The subject of this entry is one T cell receptor (beta chain). Its cognate antigen is unknown. CDR1 and CDR2 (germline): SEHNR, FQNEAQ (reference sequence). CDR3 length equals 17 residues. The sample belongs to a study of CXCR3-negative and CXCR3-positive naive CD8 T cells. Overall study context: Overall TRB read output was some 140 million, and each library contained about 1.5 +/- 0.3 million reads. Study outcomes and limitations: For memory CD8+ cells diversity was much lower, but both naive subsets had comparably high diversity. TRB CDR3s were more hydrophobic in CXCR3-positive than in CXCR3-negative naive cells.

cDNA libraries for TRB were generated by 5' RACE incorporating UMI labels. From its re-call of the 5' RACE reads, TCRdb lists each CDR3 protein once, without DNA. The listing contains about 89,000 distinct CDR3 sequences. V usage is TRBV7-9 and J usage is TRBJ2-1; TCRdb returns TRBD2, unconfirmable since there is no DNA. The clonotype originates from a human donor in good health. Some clones in this sample may be carry-over from other donors' samples. Sequenced material: naive CXCR3+ CD8+ T cells from blood. Specified subset: CD45RO-CCR7+CD27+CD95- naive CD8+ T cells expressing CXCR3 (TNR3+). CDR3 protein: CASSLPLRLAGGNEQFF.